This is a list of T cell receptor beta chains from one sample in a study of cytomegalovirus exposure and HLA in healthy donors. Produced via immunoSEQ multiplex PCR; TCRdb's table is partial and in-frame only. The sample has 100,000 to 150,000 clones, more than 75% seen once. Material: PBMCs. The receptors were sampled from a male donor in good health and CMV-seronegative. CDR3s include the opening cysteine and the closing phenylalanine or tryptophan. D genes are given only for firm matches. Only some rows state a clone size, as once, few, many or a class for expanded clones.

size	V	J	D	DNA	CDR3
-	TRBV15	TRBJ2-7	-	TGTGCCACCAGCCTCGACAGGTCATACGAGCAGTACTTC	CATSLDRSYEQYF
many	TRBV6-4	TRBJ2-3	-	TGTGCCAGCAGTGAGAGCTCCACAGATACGCAGTATTTT	CASSESSTDTQYF
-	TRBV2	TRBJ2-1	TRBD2	TGTGCCAGCAGTGAGGGACTAGCGGGGTACGTGCAGTTCTTC	CASSEGLAGYVQFF
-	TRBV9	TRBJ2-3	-	TGTGCCAGCAGCGGAAGCTCCCCAGATACGCAGTATTTT	CASSGSSPDTQYF
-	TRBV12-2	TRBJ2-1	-	TGCGCCGACCAGGCCTCGACTATTTACAATGAGCAGTTCTTC	CADQASTIYNEQFF
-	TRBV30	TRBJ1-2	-	TGTGCCTGGAGTACCGGGATCGGCTACACCTTC	CAWSTGIGYTF
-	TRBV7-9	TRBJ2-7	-	TGTGCCAGCAGCGAGCCGATGGGTGGCAGGCCCTACGAGCAGTACTTC	CASSEPMGGRPYEQYF
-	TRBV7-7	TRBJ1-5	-	TGTGCTAGCAGCTCCGCACTAAATCAGCCCCAGCATTTT	CASSSALNQPQHF
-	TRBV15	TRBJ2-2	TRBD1	TGTGCCACGACAACTGACAGGGATTGGACCGGGGAGCTGTTTTTT	CATTTDRDWTGELFF
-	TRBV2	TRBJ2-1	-	TGTGCCAGCAGTGAACGGGGGGCCAGTTCCTACAATGAGCAGTTCTTC	CASSERGASSYNEQFF
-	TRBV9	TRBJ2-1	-	TGTGCCAGCAGCGCCGCGGGGCAGGGCTCCGTCCCCCTCTTC	CASSAAGQGSVPLF
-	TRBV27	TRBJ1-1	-	TGTGCCAGCAGTTTGAGGGCGGCTCAGGAAGCTTTCTTT	CASSLRAAQEAFF
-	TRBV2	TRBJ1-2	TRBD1	TGTGCCAGCACGAACGAGGGACAGGGAGCTAACTATGGCTACACCTTC	CASTNEGQGANYGYTF
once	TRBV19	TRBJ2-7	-	TGTGCCAGTAGTCCCCCGGGCAGGGGACCTCGGGAGCAGTACTTC	CASSPPGRGPREQYF
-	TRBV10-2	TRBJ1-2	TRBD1	TGCGCCAGCAGTGATTATCAGACAGGGGGCGTGGGTGGCTACACCTTC	CASSDYQTGGVGGYTF
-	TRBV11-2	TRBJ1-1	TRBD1	TGTGCCAGCAGCGGGGACAGGAACACTGAAGCTTTCTTT	CASSGDRNTEAFF
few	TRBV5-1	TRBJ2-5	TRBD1	TGCGCCAGCAGCCCTCGGGGACAGGGGACCCAGTACTTC	CASSPRGQGTQYF
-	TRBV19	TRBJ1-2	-	TGTGCCAGTAGTATTGCGGGGGGCCGTGGCTACACCTTC	CASSIAGGRGYTF
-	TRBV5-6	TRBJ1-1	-	TGTGCCAGCAGCTATCAGGGGCCCCTCACTGAAGCTTTCTTT	CASSYQGPLTEAFF
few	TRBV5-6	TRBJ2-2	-	TGTGCCAGCAGCTCCGGAGGGTCCGGGGAGCTGTTTTTT	CASSSGGSGELFF
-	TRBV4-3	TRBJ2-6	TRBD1	TGCGCCAGCAGCCAAGAAACAGGGGGGTTCTCTGGGGCCAACGTCCTGACTTTC	CASSQETGGFSGANVLTF
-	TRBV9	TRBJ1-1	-	TGTGCCAGCAGCGTAGGAGGGAGTAACACTGAAGCTTTCTTT	CASSVGGSNTEAFF
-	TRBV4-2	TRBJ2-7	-	TGTGCCAGCAGCCTACAAGGGACACCCTCCTACGAGCAGTACTTC	CASSLQGTPSYEQYF
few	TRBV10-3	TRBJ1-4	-	TGTGCCATCAGTGAGTCGAGGGCCAAAAGAGAAAAACTGTTTTTT	CAISESRAKREKLFF
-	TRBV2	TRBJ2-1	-	TGTGCCAGCAGTTTTAGCGGAAACTCCTACAATGAGCAGTTCTTC	CASSFSGNSYNEQFF
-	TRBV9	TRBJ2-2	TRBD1	TGTGCCAGCAGCCCCCGACAGGGGGGCAACACCGGGGAGCTGTTTTTT	CASSPRQGGNTGELFF